This TCR beta chain emerged from a study of lung T cells in sarcoidosis with Löfgren's syndrome. TCRdb itself ran the reads through MiXCR, one entry per CDR3 protein. The table lists roughly 2,700 distinct CDR3 sequences, 27% of them singletons. Notes on the study in general: These T cells were suggested, not shown, to recognize a putative antigen. Multiple Löfgren's syndrome patients reportedly shared TRAV12-1 and TRBV2 CDR3 motifs, suggesting public CD4+ TCRs. TRAV12-1 and TRBV2 were reportedly most expanded in Löfgren's patients. Paired TRAV12-1/TRBV2 TCRs showed CDR3 homology and preferential pairing.

This clonotype appeared a few times. What it binds is unknown. Between the trimmed V and J ends, which lost 1 base and 0 bases, there was a span of 5 bases. This CDR3 contains 14 residues. Germline loops: CDR1 SGDLS, CDR2 YYNGEE. The sequenced sample consisted of CD4+ T cells from bronchoalveolar lavage. The clonotype was recovered from a human donor with sarcoidosis (Löfgren's syndrome or another form), or a control subject (not recorded which). The chain is built from TRBV9 and TRBJ1-3; D gene uncertain. The CDR3 DNA reads as TGTGCCAGCAGCGTAAGCAGCTCTGGAAACACCATATATTTT. Its translation is CASSVSSSGNTIYF.